These 17 T cell receptor beta chains came from one sample sequenced in a study of blood T cell repertoires in COVID-19. Clones were sequenced by immunoSEQ multiplex PCR, and TCRdb holds only the in-frame ones, with some missing. The sample includes some 220,000 clones, about 88% of them seen just once. The sample was PBMCs or T cells enriched from blood (not recorded which). The receptor source for this set is a woman between 25 and 40 years old who had recovered from COVID-19.

The J gene is TRBJ1-5, the V gene TRBV5-1, with 7 bases fitting TRBD1. V trimming: 4 bases; J trimming: 4 bases; junction bases outside the gene matches: 5. The germline CDR1 and CDR2 sequences are SGHRS and YFSETQ. The CDR3 loop spans 14 amino acids. The CDR3 region has the DNA TGCGCCAGCAGCCGGACAGGAGAAAATCAGCCCCAGCATTTT. This codes for CASSRTGENQPQHF.

This chain links TRBV5-1 with TRBJ1-2; D call uncertain. The CDR3 has 13 residues. The germline V and J ends were trimmed by 0 bases and 7 bases, with 10 bases remaining between them. Germline lookup yields CDR1 SGHRS and CDR2 YFSETQ. CDR3 DNA: TGCGCCAGCAGCTTGGGGTTGGTGGCTGGCTACACCTTC. It encodes CASSLGLVAGYTF.

V and J are TRBV7-8 and TRBJ1-4; 8 nucleotides agree with TRBD1. The CDR3 totals 16 residues. V dropped 1 base and J dropped 5; count of bases not matched to a gene: 6. Germline loops: CDR1 SGHVS, CDR2 FQNEAQ. CDR3 in amino acids: CASSLVTGVENEKLFF. The CDR3 DNA is TGTGCCAGCAGCTTAGTGACAGGGGTAGAAAATGAAAAACTGTTTTTT.

Remarks on this clone: Other nucleotide sequences from this sample produce the same CDR3. This sequence joins TRBV12-3 or TRBV12-4 and TRBJ2-7; D might be TRBD1 (6 bases). The CDR3 contains 13 residues. V dropped 5 bases and J dropped 2 bases, with 10 bases sitting between them. CDR3 residues: CASSLTGTYEQYF. DNA for the CDR3: TGTGCCAGCAGTCTCACAGGGACCTACGAGCAGTACTTC.

This sequence joins TRBV29-1 and TRBJ2-1; D is perhaps TRBD2 (6 bases). The CDR3 covers 13 residues. Germline V gene lookup returns CDR1 SQVTM and CDR2 ANQGSEA. V shed 6 bases and J shed 7 bases, with 16 bases lying between them. The CDR3 spells CSVGLRPGNEQFF. CDR3 sequence (DNA): TGCAGCGTGGGACTCCGACCGGGGAATGAGCAGTTCTTC.

Details on this clone: In the same sample, other DNA sequences code for this CDR3. This rearrangement joins TRBV7-3 to TRBJ1-3; a possible D gene is TRBD1 (6 bases). The CDR3 is 14 residues long. Trimming removed 5 bases from V and 1 base from J, with 9 bases in between. Germline V gives CDR1 SGHTA, CDR2 FQGTGA. The CDR3 loop reads CASSPTGSGNTIYF. In nucleotides, the CDR3 is TGTGCCAGCAGCCCCACAGGGTCTGGAAACACCATATATTTT.

Ten or more counts support this clone. V is TRBV6-5 and J is TRBJ2-1; 9 bases fit TRBD2. Germline assignment: CDR1 MNHEY and CDR2 SVGAGI. The CDR3 is 13 amino acids. V lost 7 bases and J lost 6; bases outside the gene matches: 4. The CDR3 sequence is CASIAGGLNEQFF. The CDR3 DNA is TGTGCCAGCATTGCGGGGGGGCTCAATGAGCAGTTCTTC.

The chain is built from TRBV4-2 and TRBJ1-2; D gene unclear. The CDR3 contains 15 residues. V lost 4 bases to trimming and J lost 3 bases, with 15 bases between them. Germline-derived CDR1 and CDR2 are LGHNA and YNFKEQ. The CDR3, as DNA: TGTGCCAGCAGCCCGAGTCCGGGGAGGGACTATGGCTACACCTTC. Protein product: CASSPSPGRDYGYTF.

DNA of the CDR3: TGTGCCAGCAGCCCCCATCTAGCGACAGATACGCAGTATTTT. Translation: CASSPHLATDTQYF. The chain joins TRBV4-2 to TRBJ2-3; D might be TRBD2 (6 bases). The CDR3 totals 14 residues. Trimming removed 4 bases at V and 3 bases at J, with 11 bases between. In germline, CDR1 is LGHNA, CDR2 YNFKEQ.

The CDR3 nucleotides are TGTGCCAGCTCACCAGCAGGGGGAGAGACCCAGTACTTC. Translating it yields CASSPAGGETQYF. The rearrangement joins TRBV18 to TRBJ2-5, with 7 bases aligning to TRBD1. The CDR3 has 13 amino acids. Germline V gene sequence: CDR1 KGHSH, CDR2 LQKENI. The trim removed 2 bases at V and 4 bases at J, leaving 1 base unmatched.

The chain couples TRBV27 to TRBJ2-3; possibly TRBD2 for D (6 bases). Trimming stripped 0 bases from V and 3 bases from J, with 13 bases between. Germline CDR1 reads MNHEY; CDR2 reads SMNVEV (reference sequence). This CDR3 is built from 16 residues. CDR3 DNA: TGTGCCAGCAGTTTATCCCGCGGGACGTCTACAGATACGCAGTATTTT. Its protein product is CASSLSRGTSTDTQYF.

This clone was recorded once. This sequence joins TRBV6-6 and TRBJ2-3; 11 nucleotides match TRBD2. The length of the CDR3 is 15 residues. With 6 bases clipped from V and 3 bases from J, the junction kept 5 bases outside the gene matches. Germline loops: CDR1 MNHNY, CDR2 SVGAGI (reference sequence). Here the CDR3 reads CASRNSGGGTDTQYF. The CDR3 bases are TGTGCCAGCAGAAATAGCGGGGGGGGGACAGATACGCAGTATTTT.

The rearrangement uses TRBV6-1 and TRBJ1-6; 8 bases align to TRBD1. The CDR3 spans 19 residues. Germline CDR1 and CDR2: MNHNS and SASEGT. J gave up 1 base and V 3 bases, and 11 bases lay outside the gene matches. The CDR3 region is CASSEGQATSRSYNSPLHF. The CDR3 DNA reads as TGTGCCAGCAGTGAGGGACAGGCAACCTCGCGGTCCTATAATTCACCCCTCCACTTT.

This chain links TRBV5-6 with TRBJ2-1; D possibly corresponds to TRBD2 (6 bases). From germline, CDR1 is SGHDT and CDR2 YYEEEE. The V end was cut by 4 bases, the J end by 6 bases, with 14 bases between. The CDR3 covers 14 residues. CDR3 nucleotide sequence: TGTGCCAGCAGCAGCGGGCCTACACGCAATGAGCAGTTCTTC. Its protein product is CASSSGPTRNEQFF.

V is TRBV28 and J is TRBJ1-5, with TRBD1 identical over 7 bases. V shed 8 bases, J shed 3 bases, and the junction held 4 bases outside the gene matches. CDR3 length: 13 amino acids. CDR1 is MDHEN, CDR2 SYDVKM, per germline. Here the CDR3 DNA reads TGTGCCAGCTTCGACAGGGCCAATCAGCCCCAGCATTTT. Its translation is CASFDRANQPQHF.

The rearrangement joins TRBV4-3 to TRBJ1-4; possible D gene TRBD1, 5 bases. The CDR3 is 17 residues long. V lost 1 base and J lost 0, with 12 bases in between. CDR1 and CDR2 from the germline V gene are LGHNA and YSLEER. For the CDR3, the DNA is TGCGCCAGCAGCCAAGGCATACCAGGGTCAACTAATGAAAAACTGTTTTTT. It translates to CASSQGIPGSTNEKLFF.

In the case of this clone: The junction departs from germline at one end; a sequencing error may be responsible. The chain is built from TRBV18 and TRBJ1-1, with 7 bases fitting TRBD1. This CDR3 is built from 14 residues. Germline values: CDR1 KGHSH, CDR2 LQKENI. Here the CDR3 reads CASSPGHRQGGHPF. The CDR3 DNA sequence: TGTGCCAGCTCACCAGGGCATAGACAGGGTGGACACCCGTTT.